These 21 T cell receptor beta chains came from one sample sequenced in a study of tumor and adjacent non-tumor tissue in lung cancer. TCRbeta libraries were built with three rounds of nested PCR, modified from ARM-PCR. TCRdb independently ran MiXCR on the multiplex PCR reads; one entry per CDR3 protein. The sample consists of under 75,000 distinct CDR3 sequences, around 70% of them appearing once. No cell sorting was done before RNA was extracted from the tissue. This non-tumor lung sample came from over 3 cm beyond the tumor edge. The sequencing sample was made of distant non-tumor lung tissue. The origin of the receptors is a woman aged 45 to 65 with non-small cell lung cancer.

CDR3 residues: CASSKTGRDSEAFF. The CDR3 bases are TGTGCCAGCAGTAAGACGGGGAGGGACTCTGAAGCTTTCTTT. V is TRBV6-1 and J is TRBJ1-1; possibly TRBD1 for D (5 bases). In germline, CDR1 is MNHNS, CDR2 SASEGT. The length of the CDR3 is 14 residues. The V gene lost 5 bases and the J gene lost 6 bases, with 16 bases spanning the gap.

To note about this clonotype: This could be a read error, since a much larger clone is one nucleotide away. The J gene is TRBJ2-3, the V gene TRBV7-9; possible D gene TRBD1, 5 bases. This CDR3 contains 13 residues. Germline V gene lookup returns CDR1 SEHNR and CDR2 FQNEAQ (reference sequence). The CDR3 reads CASSLTSTGTQYF. The CDR3 nucleotides are TGTGCCAGCAGCTTAACCAGCACAGGTACGCAGTATTTT.

Comment on this clonotype: Possible read error: a much larger clone is one base away. The CDR3 DNA reads as TGTGCCAGCAGCTTAGGGTTTTTGACCCGGTACTTC. Translation: CASSLGFLTRYF. This chain joins TRBV7-8 and TRBJ2-5; D is unclear. The CDR3 runs to 12 residues. Germline V CDR1 and CDR2: SGHVS, FQNEAQ.

Notes on this clonotype: At one end, the junction sequence differs from germline, possibly due to a read error. The V gene is TRBV20-1, the J gene TRBJ2-7, with TRBD1 matching 7 bases. This CDR3 is built from 12 residues. Germline CDR1 and CDR2: DFQATT and SNEGSKA (reference sequence). CDR3 protein: CSGMGQSYEQYF. In nucleotides, the CDR3 is TGCAGTGGTATGGGACAGTCCTATGAGCAGTACTTC.

The chain has TRBV4-1 and TRBJ1-1, with D possibly TRBD1 on 6 matching bases. V was shortened by 8 bases and J by 1 base, with 17 bases between the two germline ends. In germline, CDR1 is MGHRA, CDR2 YSYEKL. CDR3 length: 15 residues. The CDR3 DNA is TGCGCCAGCCAAGATCGTTACAGGGCGAACACTGAAGCTTTCTTT. Protein product: CASQDRYRANTEAFF.

About this clonotype: A single base separates this from a much larger clone, so it may be a read error. This chain links TRBV28 with TRBJ2-7; D tentatively fits TRBD1 or TRBD2 (5 bases each). This CDR3 comprises 12 residues. Germline V gene sequence: CDR1 MDHEN, CDR2 SYDVKM. CDR3 in DNA: TGTGTCAGCAGGGACCGAGCCTACGAGCAGTACTTC. This codes for CVSRDRAYEQYF.

This clonotype occurred many times. The chain joins TRBV7-8 to TRBJ2-2; perhaps D is TRBD1 or TRBD2 (5 bases each). Trimming removed 3 bases at V and 6 bases at J, with 8 bases between. The CDR3 is made up of 13 amino acids. CDR1 is SGHVS, CDR2 FQNEAQ, per germline. CDR3: CASSFLGAGELFF. The CDR3 region has the DNA TGTGCCAGCAGCTTCTTGGGGGCCGGGGAGCTGTTTTTT.

This clonotype was found once. A much larger clone differs by one base, so this may be a read error. The rearrangement joins TRBV5-4 to TRBJ2-4, with D tentatively TRBD1 or TRBD2 (5 bases each). The CDR3 spans 13 residues. Germline V gene lookup returns CDR1 SGHNT and CDR2 YYREEE (reference sequence). V was clipped by 6 bases and J by 7 bases, with 14 bases between them. CDR3 loop: CASNDEGKNIQYF. In nucleotides, the CDR3 is TGTGCCAGCAATGACGAGGGGAAGAACATTCAGTACTTC.

The J gene is TRBJ1-6, the V gene TRBV28; tentatively, D is TRBD1 (6 bases). V lost 5 bases to trimming and J lost 5 bases, with 13 bases between them. The CDR3 runs to 15 residues. Germline V CDR1 and CDR2: MDHEN, SYDVKM. The CDR3 DNA is TGTGCCAGCAGTGCACCGGGACAAAATAATTCACCCCTCCACTTT. It translates to CASSAPGQNNSPLHF.

The J gene is TRBJ2-1, the V gene TRBV10-1; weak D call: TRBD1 (6 bases). CDR1 and CDR2 (germline): WNHNN, SYGVQD (reference sequence). The CDR3 runs to 17 residues. V was cut by 9 bases and J by 8 bases, with 29 bases left in between. The chain's CDR3 is CARSPDSGFGGGYEQFF. DNA for the CDR3: TGCGCCAGGAGTCCGGACAGCGGCTTCGGCGGTGGCTATGAGCAGTTCTTC.

On this clonotype: At one end, the junction sequence differs from germline, possibly due to a read error. The CDR3 DNA reads TGCTGTGCCTGGGAGGACGGGAACACTGAAGCTTTCTTT. Protein sequence: CCAWEDGNTEAFF. This rearrangement joins TRBV20-1 to TRBJ1-1; unclear D gene. The CDR3 spans 13 residues. From germline, CDR1 is DFQATT and CDR2 SNEGSKA (reference sequence).

Comments on this clonotype: Just one base apart from a much larger clone, this may be a read error. The genes are TRBV7-8 and TRBJ1-1; D remains unclear. CDR1 SGHVS and CDR2 FQNEAQ come from the germline V gene. The CDR3 sequence is 14 residues long. In DNA, the CDR3 is TGTGCCAGCAACTTAATGGAATCGAACACTGAAGCTTTCTTT. This encodes CASNLMESNTEAFF.

This clonotype was observed once. Germline is not matched at one junction end, which may reflect a read error. The chain recombines TRBV4-3 with TRBJ2-5; D gene ambiguous. The germline V gene encodes CDR1 LGHNA and CDR2 YSLEER. The CDR3 totals 13 residues. The CDR3 DNA reads TGCGTCAGCAGCCTAGAGGAATATAGGACCCGGTACTTC. It codes for CVSSLEEYRTRYF.

The chain joins TRBV6-5 to TRBJ1-6; possible D gene TRBD1, 6 bases. V dropped 7 bases and J dropped 17 bases, with 24 bases sitting between them. This CDR3 is 14 amino acids long. Germline values: CDR1 MNHEY, CDR2 SVGAGI. In DNA, the CDR3 is TGTGCCAGCAAGGGGGTCCGGTTCCATTCACTCATCCACTTT. Translating gives CASKGVRFHSLIHF.

At least ten counts were recorded for this clonotype. A junction end diverges from the germline sequence, so it may reflect a read error. The rearrangement uses TRBV6-6 and TRBJ1-1; no firm D call. The CDR3 length is 10 residues. CDR1 is MNHNY, CDR2 SVGAGI, per germline (reference sequence). The CDR3 reads CASSNSEAFF. DNA for the CDR3: TGTGCCAGCAGTAACAGTGAAGCTTTCTTT.

Notes on this clonotype: This sequence may be a read error, since a much larger clone differs from it by one base. The rearrangement links TRBV6-1 to TRBJ2-1; TRBD2 aligns across 9 bases. The CDR3 has 13 amino acids. CDR1 MNHNS and CDR2 SASEGT come from the germline V gene. The CDR3 sequence: CASSELAGYEPFF. CDR3 DNA sequence: TGTGCCAGCAGTGAGCTAGCGGGATATGAGCCGTTCTTC.

This chain uses TRBV4-2 with TRBJ2-3; TRBD2 is a possible D gene (6 bases). The length of the CDR3 is 16 residues. V was clipped by 3 bases and J by 3 bases, with 16 bases between them. Germline V gene sequence: CDR1 LGHNA, CDR2 YNFKEQ. In DNA form, the CDR3 reads TGTGCCAGCAGCCAGACTATCGGGAGCGGGACAGATACGCAGTATTTT. It specifies CASSQTIGSGTDTQYF.

Turning to this clonotype: The junction departs from germline at one end; a sequencing error may be responsible. The chain recombines TRBV20-1 with TRBJ2-7; no clear D gene. The CDR3 consists of 13 residues. CDR1 is DFQATT, CDR2 SNEGSKA, per germline (reference sequence). CDR3 amino acids: CSAGGRTAYEHYF. The CDR3 bases are TGCAGTGCTGGCGGCAGGACCGCCTACGAGCACTACTTC.

This clonotype was seen a few times. The junction shows a germline mismatch at one end, possibly a read error. The CDR3 DNA is TGTGCCAGCGGCTTAGTGGTAGATACGCAGTATTTT. Protein product: CASGLVVDTQYF. The V and J genes are TRBV7-9 and TRBJ2-3; D not certain. This CDR3 comprises 12 residues. Germline loops: CDR1 SEHNR, CDR2 FQNEAQ (reference sequence). The full variable domain, completed using reference TRBV7-9 and TRBJ2-3, is DTGVSQNPRHKITKRGQNVTFRCDPISEHNRLYWYRQTLGQGPEFLTYFQNEAQLEKSRLLSDRFSAERPKGSFSTLEIQRTEQGDSAMYLCASGLVVDTQYFGPGTRLTVL.

This clonotype counts as medium-sized. The chain is built from TRBV6-5 and TRBJ2-1; TRBD2 matches 11 bases. Looked up from germline, CDR1 is MNHEY and CDR2 is SVGAGI. V shed 6 bases and J 9 bases; nucleotides not matched to a gene: 10. This CDR3 region has 15 residues. The CDR3 spells CASRIRTSGSGEQFF. The CDR3 DNA sequence: TGTGCCAGCAGAATCCGGACTAGCGGGTCGGGTGAGCAGTTCTTC.

This clonotype was detected ten times or more. The chain is built from TRBV4-1 and TRBJ2-1; weak D call: TRBD2 (6 bases). V lost 0 bases and J lost 2, with 8 bases in between. This CDR3 has 15 residues. Germline CDR1 and CDR2: MGHRA and YSYEKL. CDR3 protein: CASSQDSGPYNEQFF. The CDR3 DNA follows: TGCGCCAGCAGCCAAGATAGCGGTCCCTACAATGAGCAGTTCTTC.